The following is a TCR beta chain sequence with its context. It lacks a known antigen. No base quality information exists; no much larger clone differs at one position. In the prospective study, participants were about 18 to 89 years old, resided in about two dozen geographic areas of the United States, and were enrolled through a virtual design. Cohort assignment in the prospective study relied on participant-reported clinical history from a screening survey and a study questionnaire. Recovered participants in ImmuneRACE Cohort 3 were defined by two consecutive negative NP/OP PCR tests, clearance by a healthcare professional, or resolution of symptoms. In the prospective study, mobile phlebotomists collected whole blood, serum and a nasopharyngeal or oropharyngeal swab from each participant. Participants in the prospective study had the option to provide additional blood draws and questionnaires over a 2-month period. Before DNA extraction, prospective study blood samples were shipped either frozen or at room temperature.

This sample was included in a study of blood T cell repertoires in COVID-19 (dated by TCRdb to about 2020). Background on the whole study: Collaborator samples came from the United States, Italy and Spain and covered acute and convalescent phases of COVID-19. The prospective study material was composed of cDNA or gDNA derived from T cells, B-cell-depleted T cells, or PBMCs. Subjects who had been exposed to COVID-19, were actively infected with it, or had recovered from it provided the deeply sampled blood TCRbeta repertoires that made up the dataset. A freely available public database, intended as a resource for researchers studying the immune response to SARS-CoV-2, is where the repertoires were released. Samples came from the ongoing ImmuneRACE study (first 160 participants) plus 1,254 subjects from 6 global collaborators. Sample metadata almost always included a de-identified subject ID, COVID-19 status, age in years and sex. Where HLA class I and class II types were available, the types were taken from metadata supplied by the sample provider, not from assay-based typing. Broader findings and caveats from the paper: Clinical and demographic metadata were provided uncurated, with the amount varying by source and participant.

TCRbeta CDR3 regions were amplified from genomic DNA using the immunoSEQ Assay, a bias-controlled multiplex PCR. Turning to the authors' computational methods: Within the assay, amplification of reference gene primers was used to estimate how many nucleated cells each sample contained. Sequence reads were collapsed and filtered to measure the absolute abundance of every unique TCRbeta CDR3 rearrangement. For each sample, productive Simpson clonality was calculated as the square root of Simpson's diversity index across productive rearrangements. TCRdb retrieved this table from immuneACCESS and kept in-frame rearrangements only. Not all clones are present; in checked studies, unresolved V genes account for under half, and no reason is known for the remainder. The DNA was the basis for D and trimming; V, J and clone size are from that table. The sample yields about 170,000 clones; approximately 89% were counted once. The ten largest make up 0.77% of the sample.

Per the germline V gene, MNHNS is the CDR1 and SASEGT is the CDR2. The CDR3 measures 14 amino acids from cysteine to phenylalanine. Solely the CDR3 DNA is kept, with 42 bases framed from the first base. Germline trimming amounts to 3 bases on V and 10 bases on J, with 6 as the count of junction bases outside the gene matches. Sequencing input: PBMCs or T cells enriched from blood (not recorded which). The V and J segments used are TRBV6-1 and TRBJ1-4; TRBD1 fits 9 bases in the junction. The receptor's source is a young woman who had recovered from COVID-19. In nucleotides, the sequence is TGTGCCAGCAGTGAGCGGACAGGGGTAAGAAAACTGTTTTTT. It codes for CASSERTGVRKLFF.